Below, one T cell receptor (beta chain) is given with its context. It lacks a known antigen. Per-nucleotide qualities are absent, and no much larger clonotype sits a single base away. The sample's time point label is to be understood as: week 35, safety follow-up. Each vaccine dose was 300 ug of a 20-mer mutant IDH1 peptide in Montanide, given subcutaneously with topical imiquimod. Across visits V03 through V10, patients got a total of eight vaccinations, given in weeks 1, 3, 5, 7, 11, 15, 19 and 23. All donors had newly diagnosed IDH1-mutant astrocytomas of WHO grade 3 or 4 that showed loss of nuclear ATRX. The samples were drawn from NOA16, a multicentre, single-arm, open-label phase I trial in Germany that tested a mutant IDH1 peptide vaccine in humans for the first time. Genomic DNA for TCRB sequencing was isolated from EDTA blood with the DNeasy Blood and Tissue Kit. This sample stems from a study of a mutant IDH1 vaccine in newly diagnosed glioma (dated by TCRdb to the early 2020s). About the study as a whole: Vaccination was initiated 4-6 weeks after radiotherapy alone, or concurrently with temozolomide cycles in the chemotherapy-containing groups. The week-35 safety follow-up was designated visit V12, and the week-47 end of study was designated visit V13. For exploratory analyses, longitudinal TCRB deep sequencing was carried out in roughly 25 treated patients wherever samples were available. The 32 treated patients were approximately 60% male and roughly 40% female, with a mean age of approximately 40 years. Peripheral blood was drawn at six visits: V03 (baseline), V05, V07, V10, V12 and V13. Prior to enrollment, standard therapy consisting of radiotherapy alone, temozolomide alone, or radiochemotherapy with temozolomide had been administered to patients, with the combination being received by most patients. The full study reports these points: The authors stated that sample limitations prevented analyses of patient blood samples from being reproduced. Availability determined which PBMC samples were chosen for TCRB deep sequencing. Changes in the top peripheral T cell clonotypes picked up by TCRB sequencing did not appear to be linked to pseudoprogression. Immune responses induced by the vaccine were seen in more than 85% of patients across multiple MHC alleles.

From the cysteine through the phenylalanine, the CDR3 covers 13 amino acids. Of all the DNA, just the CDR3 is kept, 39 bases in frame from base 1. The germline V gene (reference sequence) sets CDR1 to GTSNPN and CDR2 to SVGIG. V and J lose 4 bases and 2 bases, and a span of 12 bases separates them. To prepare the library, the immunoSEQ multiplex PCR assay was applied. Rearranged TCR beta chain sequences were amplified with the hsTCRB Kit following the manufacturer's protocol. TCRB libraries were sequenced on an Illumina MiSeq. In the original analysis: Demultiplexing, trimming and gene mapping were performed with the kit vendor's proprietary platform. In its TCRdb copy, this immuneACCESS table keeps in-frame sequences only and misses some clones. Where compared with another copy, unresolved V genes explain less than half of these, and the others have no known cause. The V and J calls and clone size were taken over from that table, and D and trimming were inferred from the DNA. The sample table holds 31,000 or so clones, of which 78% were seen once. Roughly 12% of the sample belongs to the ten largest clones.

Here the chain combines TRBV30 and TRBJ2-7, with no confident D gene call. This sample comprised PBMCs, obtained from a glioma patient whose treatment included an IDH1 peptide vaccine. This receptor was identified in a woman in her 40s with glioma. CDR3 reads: CAWTRIGAYEQYF. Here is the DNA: TGTGCCTGGACCCGCATTGGGGCCTACGAGCAGTACTTC.